The 3 T cell receptor beta chains reported below all come from one sample, sequenced in a study of Graves' ophthalmopathy and Graves' hyperthyroidism. Scientists amplified the TCR beta CDR3 regions from RNA transcripts. First-round RT-PCR with HTBI primers preceded a second-round multiplex PCR. TCRdb recomputed calls from the multiplex PCR reads with MiXCR, one row per CDR3 protein. Of under 800,000 distinct CDR3 sequences in the sample, about 20% were seen once. The sample taken for sequencing was peripheral blood. The receptor set was obtained from a woman between 18 and 29 years old with stable Graves' hyperthyroidism. Some clones in this sample may be carry-over from other donors' samples.

This clonotype came up a few times. The genes are TRBV2 and TRBJ2-5; 9 bases match TRBD1. The V segment lost 1 base and the J segment 1 base; nucleotides outside the gene matches: 1. This CDR3 is built from 15 residues. The germline gives CDR1 SNHLY, CDR2 FYNNEI. CDR3 in DNA: TGTGCCAGCAGTGAAGACAGGGGGCTCCAAGAGACCCAGTACTTC. It translates to CASSEDRGLQETQYF.

This clonotype was seen a few times. The chain couples TRBV10-3 to TRBJ2-7; D is possibly TRBD1 (6 bases). The V and J ends lost 6 bases and 3 bases respectively, with 12 bases between them. This CDR3 has 13 amino acids. Germline CDR1 and CDR2: ENHRY and SYGVKD. The CDR3 region has the DNA TGTGCCATCAGCGACAGGTTCGACTACGAGCAGTACTTC. This sequence encodes CAISDRFDYEQYF.

The V gene is TRBV12-3 or TRBV12-4, the J gene TRBJ2-4, with TRBD1 matching 8 bases. V trimming: 4 bases; J trimming: 0 bases; junction bases outside the gene matches: 8. The CDR3 has 17 amino acids. This CDR3 is CASSSGTGLLAKNIQYF. The CDR3 DNA reads TGTGCCAGCAGTTCGGGGACAGGCCTCCTAGCCAAAAACATTCAGTACTTC.